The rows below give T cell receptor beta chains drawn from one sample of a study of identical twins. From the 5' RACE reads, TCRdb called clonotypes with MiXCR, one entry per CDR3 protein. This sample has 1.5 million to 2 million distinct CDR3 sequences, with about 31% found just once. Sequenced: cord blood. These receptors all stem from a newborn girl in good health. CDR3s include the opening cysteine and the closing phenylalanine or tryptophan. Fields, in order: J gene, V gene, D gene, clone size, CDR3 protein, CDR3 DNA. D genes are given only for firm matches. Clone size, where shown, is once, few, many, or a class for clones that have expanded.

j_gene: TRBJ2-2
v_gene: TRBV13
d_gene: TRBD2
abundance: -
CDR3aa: CASSSTSGIAGELFF
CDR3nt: TGTGCCAGCAGCTCGACTAGCGGGATAGCCGGGGAGCTGTTTTTT

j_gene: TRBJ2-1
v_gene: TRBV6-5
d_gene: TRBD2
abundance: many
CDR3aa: CASSYSRLAGGDEQFF
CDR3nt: TGTGCCAGCAGTTACTCGAGACTAGCGGGAGGGGACGAGCAGTTCTTC

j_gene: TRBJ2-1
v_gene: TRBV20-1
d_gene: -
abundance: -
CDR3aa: CSARDFERGSYNEQFF
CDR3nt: TGCAGTGCTAGAGATTTCGAAAGGGGTTCCTACAATGAGCAGTTCTTC

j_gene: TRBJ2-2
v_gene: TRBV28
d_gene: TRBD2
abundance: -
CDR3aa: CASSSGLAGVMLFF
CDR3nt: TGTGCCAGCAGTTCGGGACTAGCGGGTGTGATGCTGTTTTTT

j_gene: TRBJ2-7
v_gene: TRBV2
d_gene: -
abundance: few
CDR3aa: CASSDGAVAYEQYF
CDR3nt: TGTGCCAGCAGTGACGGAGCGGTGGCCTACGAGCAGTACTTC

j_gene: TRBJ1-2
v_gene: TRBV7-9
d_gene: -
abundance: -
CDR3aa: CASKGVSLYGYTF
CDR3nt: TGTGCCAGCAAGGGTGTCAGTCTATATGGCTACACCTTC

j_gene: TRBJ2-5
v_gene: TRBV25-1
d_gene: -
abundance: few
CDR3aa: CASSEFRETDLLETQYF
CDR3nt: TGTGCCAGCAGTGAATTTCGAGAGACAGACCTGTTGGAGACCCAGTACTTC

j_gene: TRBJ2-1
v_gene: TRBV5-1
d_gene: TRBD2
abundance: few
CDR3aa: CASSEVTSGAPFSNEQFF
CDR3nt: TGCGCCAGCAGCGAGGTGACTAGCGGGGCCCCATTTTCAAATGAGCAGTTCTTC

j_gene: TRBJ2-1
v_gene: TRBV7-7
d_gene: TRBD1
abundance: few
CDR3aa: CASSRDRAVDEQFF
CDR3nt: TGTGCTAGCAGCCGGGACAGGGCAGTTGATGAGCAGTTCTTC

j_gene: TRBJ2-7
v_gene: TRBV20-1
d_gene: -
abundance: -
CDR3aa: CSARDPLEALRPYEQYF
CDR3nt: TGCAGTGCTAGAGATCCCCTTGAAGCGCTGCGACCCTACGAGCAGTACTTC

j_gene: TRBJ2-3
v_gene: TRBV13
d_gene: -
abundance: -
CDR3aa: CASTLKTGGFTDTQYF
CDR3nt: TGTGCCAGCACCCTAAAGACAGGAGGATTCACAGATACGCAGTATTTT

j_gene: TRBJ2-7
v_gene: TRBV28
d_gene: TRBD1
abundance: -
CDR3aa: CASGGDRGDEQYF
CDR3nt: TGTGCCAGCGGGGGGGACAGGGGGGACGAGCAGTACTTC

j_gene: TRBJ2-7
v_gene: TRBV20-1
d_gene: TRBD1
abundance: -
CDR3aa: CSALPVRDRGTLEQYF
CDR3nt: TGCAGTGCTCTACCTGTACGGGACAGGGGAACTCTCGAGCAGTACTTC

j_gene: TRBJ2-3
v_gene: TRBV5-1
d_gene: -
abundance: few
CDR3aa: CASSLAPGLSTDTQYF
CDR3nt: TGCGCCAGCAGCTTGGCTCCGGGACTTAGCACAGATACGCAGTATTTT

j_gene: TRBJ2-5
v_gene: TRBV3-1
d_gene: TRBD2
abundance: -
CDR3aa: CASSQELAGTYNEQYF
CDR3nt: TGTGCCAGCAGCCAAGAACTAGCGGGGACCTACAATGAGCAGTACTTC

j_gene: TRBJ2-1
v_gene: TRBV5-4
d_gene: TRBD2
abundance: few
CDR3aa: CASSLAPGLTYNEQFF
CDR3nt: TGTGCCAGCAGCTTGGCACCGGGACTAACTTACAATGAGCAGTTCTTC

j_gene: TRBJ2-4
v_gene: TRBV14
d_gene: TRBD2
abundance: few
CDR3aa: CASSRRTSALAKNIQYF
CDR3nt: TGTGCCAGCAGCCGTAGGACTAGCGCATTAGCCAAAAACATTCAGTACTTC

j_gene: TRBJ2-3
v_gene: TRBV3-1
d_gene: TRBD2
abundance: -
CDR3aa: CASSATSGGFGDTQYF
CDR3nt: TGTGCCAGCAGCGCGACTAGCGGGGGTTTTGGAGATACGCAGTATTTT

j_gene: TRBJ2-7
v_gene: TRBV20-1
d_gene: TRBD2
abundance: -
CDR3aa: CSAVAGRTYEQYF
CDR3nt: TGCAGTGCCGTAGCGGGAAGGACCTACGAGCAGTACTTC

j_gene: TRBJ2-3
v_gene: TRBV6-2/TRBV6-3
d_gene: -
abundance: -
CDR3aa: CASSDWPGDTQYF
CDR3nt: TGTGCCAGCAGTGACTGGCCCGGAGATACGCAGTATTTT

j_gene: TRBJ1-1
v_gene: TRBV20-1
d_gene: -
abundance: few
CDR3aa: CSARDLTGAGTEAFF
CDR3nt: TGCAGTGCTAGAGACCTAACCGGGGCTGGTACTGAAGCTTTCTTT

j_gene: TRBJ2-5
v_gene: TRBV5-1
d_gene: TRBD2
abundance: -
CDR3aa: CASSLRTSGRYQETQYF
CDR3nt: TGCGCCAGCAGCTTAAGGACTAGCGGACGGTACCAAGAGACCCAGTACTTC

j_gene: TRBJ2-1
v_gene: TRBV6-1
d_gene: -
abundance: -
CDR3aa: CASSEGLAYEQFF
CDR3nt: TGTGCCAGCAGTGAGGGGCTAGCATATGAGCAGTTCTTC

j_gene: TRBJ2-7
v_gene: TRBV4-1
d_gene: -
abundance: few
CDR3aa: CASSQVGSYSYEQYF
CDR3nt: TGCGCCAGCAGCCAAGTCGGCTCTTACTCCTACGAGCAGTACTTC

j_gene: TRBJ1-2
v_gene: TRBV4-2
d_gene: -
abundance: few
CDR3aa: CASSQPRTGYTF
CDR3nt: TGTGCCAGCAGCCAACCTAGGACTGGCTACACCTTC

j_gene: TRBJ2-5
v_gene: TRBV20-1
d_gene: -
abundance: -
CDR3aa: CSARGTLETQYF
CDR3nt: TGCAGTGCTAGAGGGACACTAGAGACCCAGTACTTC

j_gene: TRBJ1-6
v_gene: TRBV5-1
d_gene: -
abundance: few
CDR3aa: CASSLAGLNSPLHF
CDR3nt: TGCGCCAGCAGCTTGGCAGGGTTGAATTCACCCCTCCACTTT

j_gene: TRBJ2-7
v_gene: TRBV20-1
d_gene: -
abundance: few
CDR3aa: CSARRDMGSYEQYF
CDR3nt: TGCAGTGCCCGGCGGGACATGGGGTCCTACGAGCAGTACTTC

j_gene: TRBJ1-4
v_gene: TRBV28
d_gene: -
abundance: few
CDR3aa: CASLRVANEKLFF
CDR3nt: TGTGCCAGCCTCAGGGTGGCTAATGAAAAACTGTTTTTT

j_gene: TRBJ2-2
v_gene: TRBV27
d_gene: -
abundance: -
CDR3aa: CASSLSQGGGELFF
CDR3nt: TGTGCCAGCAGTTTATCACAGGGAGGCGGGGAGCTGTTTTTT

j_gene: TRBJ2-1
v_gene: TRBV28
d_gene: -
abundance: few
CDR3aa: CASRAGISSYNEQFF
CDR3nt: TGTGCCAGCAGGGCAGGGATTAGCTCCTACAATGAGCAGTTCTTC

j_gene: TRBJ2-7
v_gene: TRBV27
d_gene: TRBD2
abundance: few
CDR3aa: CASSTSGGYNEQYF
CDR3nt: TGTGCCAGCAGTACTAGCGGGGGTTACAATGAGCAGTACTTC

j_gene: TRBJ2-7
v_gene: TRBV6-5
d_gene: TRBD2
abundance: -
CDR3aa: CASSYRAGPYEQYF
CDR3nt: TGTGCCAGCAGTTACAGAGCGGGGCCCTACGAGCAGTACTTC

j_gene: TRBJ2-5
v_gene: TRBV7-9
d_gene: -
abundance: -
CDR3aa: CASIPGTIHEQYF
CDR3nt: TGTGCCAGCATTCCTGGGACCATCCATGAGCAGTACTTC

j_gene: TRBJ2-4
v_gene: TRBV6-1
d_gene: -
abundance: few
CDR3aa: CASSEAPRRLNIQYF
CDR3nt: TGTGCCAGCAGTGAAGCCCCAAGGAGGCTAAACATTCAGTACTTC

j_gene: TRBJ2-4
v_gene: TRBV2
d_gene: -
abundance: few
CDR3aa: CASSAGQIAKNIQYF
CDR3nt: TGTGCCAGCAGTGCGGGCCAAATAGCCAAAAACATTCAGTACTTC

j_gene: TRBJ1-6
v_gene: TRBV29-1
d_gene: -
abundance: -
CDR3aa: CAAGAGVHNSPLHF
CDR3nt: TGCGCCGCTGGGGCAGGGGTCCATAATTCACCCCTCCACTTT

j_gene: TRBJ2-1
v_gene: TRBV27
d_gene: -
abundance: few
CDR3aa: CASSLNRGGTDEQFF
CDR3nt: TGTGCCAGCAGTTTAAACAGGGGGGGAACCGATGAGCAGTTCTTC

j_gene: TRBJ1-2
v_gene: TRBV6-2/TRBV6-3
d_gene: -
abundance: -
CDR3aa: CASSYGSPVMGYTF
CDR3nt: TGTGCCAGCAGTTACGGCAGCCCGGTAATGGGCTACACCTTC

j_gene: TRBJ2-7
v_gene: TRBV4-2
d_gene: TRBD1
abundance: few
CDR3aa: CASSQTGTGGDEQYF
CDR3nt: TGTGCCAGCAGCCAAACCGGGACAGGGGGCGACGAGCAGTACTTC

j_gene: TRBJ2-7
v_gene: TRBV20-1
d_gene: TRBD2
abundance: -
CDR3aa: CSARVGGDSHWGQYF
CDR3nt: TGCAGTGCTAGAGTCGGGGGGGACTCGCATTGGGGGCAGTACTTC

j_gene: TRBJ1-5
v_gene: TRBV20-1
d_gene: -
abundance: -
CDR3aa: CSARVRRGQPQHF
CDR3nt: TGCAGTGCTAGAGTGCGCAGGGGTCAGCCCCAGCATTTT

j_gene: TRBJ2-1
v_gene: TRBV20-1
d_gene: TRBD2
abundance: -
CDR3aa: CSAVAGGGYNEQFF
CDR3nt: TGCAGTGCTGTAGCGGGAGGGGGCTACAATGAGCAGTTCTTC

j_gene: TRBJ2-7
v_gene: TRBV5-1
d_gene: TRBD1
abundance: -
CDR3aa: CASSGRTGSSYEQYF
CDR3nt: TGCGCCAGCAGCGGGCGGACAGGGAGCTCCTACGAGCAGTACTTC

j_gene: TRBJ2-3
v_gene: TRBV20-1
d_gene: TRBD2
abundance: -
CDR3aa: CSAREGGSASTDTQYF
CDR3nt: TGCAGTGCTAGAGAAGGCGGGAGCGCCAGCACAGATACGCAGTATTTT

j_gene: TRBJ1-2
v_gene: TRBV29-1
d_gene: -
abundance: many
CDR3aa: CSAGRSNYGYTF
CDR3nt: TGCAGCGCAGGACGGTCTAACTATGGCTACACCTTC

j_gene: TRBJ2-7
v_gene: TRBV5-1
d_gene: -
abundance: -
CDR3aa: CASSPLGARDTEQYF
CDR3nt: TGCGCCAGCAGCCCTCTAGGGGCTAGGGATACTGAGCAGTACTTC

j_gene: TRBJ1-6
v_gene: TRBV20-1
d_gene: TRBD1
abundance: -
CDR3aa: CSALRGLDSPLHF
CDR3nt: TGCAGTGCCCTCAGGGGGCTTGATTCACCCCTCCACTTT

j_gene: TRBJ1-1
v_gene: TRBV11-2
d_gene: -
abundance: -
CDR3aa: CASTIGADTGKNTEAFF
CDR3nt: TGTGCCAGCACTATAGGGGCCGACACGGGTAAGAACACTGAAGCTTTCTTT

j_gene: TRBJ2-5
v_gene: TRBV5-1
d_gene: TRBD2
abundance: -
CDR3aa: CASSSISGGQETQYF
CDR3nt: TGCGCCAGCAGCTCTATTAGCGGGGGGCAAGAGACCCAGTACTTC

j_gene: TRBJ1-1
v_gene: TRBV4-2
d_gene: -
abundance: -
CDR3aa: CASSQGNWGAFF
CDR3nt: TGTGCCAGCAGCCAGGGGAATTGGGGAGCTTTCTTT

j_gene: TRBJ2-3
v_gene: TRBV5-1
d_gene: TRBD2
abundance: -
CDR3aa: CASSLTISGRAGTDTQYF
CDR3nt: TGCGCCAGCAGCCTGACAATTAGCGGGAGGGCCGGCACAGATACGCAGTATTTT

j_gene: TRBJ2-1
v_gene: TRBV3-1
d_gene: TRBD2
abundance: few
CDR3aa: CASSQETSANNEQFF
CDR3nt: TGTGCCAGCAGCCAAGAGACTAGCGCGAACAATGAGCAGTTCTTC

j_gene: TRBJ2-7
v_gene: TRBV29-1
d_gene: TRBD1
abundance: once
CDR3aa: CSVGWTGITYEQYF
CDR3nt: TGCAGCGTTGGATGGACAGGGATCACCTACGAGCAGTACTTC

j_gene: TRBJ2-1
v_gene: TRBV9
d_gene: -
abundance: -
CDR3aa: CASSVVGDVYNEQFF
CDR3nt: TGTGCCAGCAGCGTAGTGGGGGACGTCTACAATGAGCAGTTCTTC

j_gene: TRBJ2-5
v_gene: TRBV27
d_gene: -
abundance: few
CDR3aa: CASSPNQRAQYF
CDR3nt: TGTGCCAGCAGTCCCAACCAGCGCGCGCAGTACTTC

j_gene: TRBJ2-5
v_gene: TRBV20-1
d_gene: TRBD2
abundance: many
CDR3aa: CSVHLAGGIETQYF
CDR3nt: TGCAGTGTTCACCTAGCGGGAGGTATTGAGACCCAGTACTTC

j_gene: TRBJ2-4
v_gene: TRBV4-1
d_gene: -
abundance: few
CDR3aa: CASSLRETGRGAKNIQYF
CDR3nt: TGCGCCAGCAGCCTAAGGGAAACAGGGAGGGGGGCCAAAAACATTCAGTACTTC

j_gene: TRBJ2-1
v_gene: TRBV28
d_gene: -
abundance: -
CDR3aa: CASSLGSRKFF
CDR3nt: TGTGCCAGCAGTCTCGGGTCGAGAAAGTTCTTC

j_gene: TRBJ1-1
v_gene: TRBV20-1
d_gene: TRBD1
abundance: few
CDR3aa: CSARRQGLNTEAFF
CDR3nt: TGCAGTGCTAGAAGACAGGGTTTGAACACTGAAGCTTTCTTT